What follows are 7 T cell receptor beta chains derived from one specimen sequenced in a study of T cell responses to AZD1222 COVID-19 vaccine (dated by TCRdb to the early 2020s). Preparation of the library involved the immunoSEQ multiplex PCR assay. TCRdb limited this immuneACCESS table to in-frame rearrangements with V and J called. A share of clones is missing; checked studies link under half to unresolved V genes, and the rest is unexplained. The sample profile shows about 120,000 clones; 80% to 95% of them were found once. The ten largest account for 0.9% to 1.2% of the sample. What this sample's time point label stands for: baseline before first vaccination. The specimen was peripheral blood, collected on day 0 of AZD1222 vaccination. The source is an adult in good health.

This rearrangement joins TRBV5-1 to TRBJ2-7, with TRBD2 identical over 9 bases. CDR1 SGHRS and CDR2 YFSETQ come from the germline V gene. After removal of 0 bases from V and 6 bases from J, the junction contained 7 bases not matched to a gene. The CDR3 consists of 15 residues. CDR3 sequence: CASSLGSGRSGEQYF. For the CDR3, the DNA is TGCGCCAGCAGCTTGGGAAGCGGGAGGTCCGGCGAGCAGTACTTC.

This chain joins TRBV7-3 and TRBJ2-2; D not certain. CDR3 length: 14 amino acids. V was cut by 3 bases and J by 5 bases, with 10 bases left in between. Looked up from germline, CDR1 is SGHTA and CDR2 is FQGTGA. CDR3 sequence: CASSFTAQTGELFF. The CDR3 DNA follows: TGTGCCAGCAGCTTTACCGCTCAAACCGGGGAGCTGTTTTTT.

This chain joins TRBV13 and TRBJ1-1, with D possibly TRBD1 on 6 matching bases. The CDR3 spans 16 residues. The V end was cut by 5 bases, the J end by 4 bases, with 20 bases between. Germline CDR1 reads PRHDT; CDR2 reads FYEKMQ (reference sequence). CDR3 region: CASSAGPGTPFTEAFF. The CDR3, as DNA: TGTGCCAGCAGCGCTGGGCCGGGGACACCTTTCACTGAAGCTTTCTTT.

The rearrangement uses TRBV19 and TRBJ2-3; 11 bases agree with TRBD2. Per the germline V gene, CDR1 is LNHDA and CDR2 is SQIVND (reference sequence). CDR3 size: 17 residues. J gave up 3 bases and V 6 bases, and 11 bases lay outside the gene matches. The CDR3 loop is CASSPSTSGMVTDTQYF. The CDR3 DNA sequence: TGTGCCAGTAGCCCATCGACTAGCGGGATGGTAACAGATACGCAGTATTTT.

Turning to this clone: Sequence at one end of the junction differs from germline and may be a read error. The chain uses TRBV30 and TRBJ1-2, with TRBD1 identical over 8 bases. The CDR3 is 16 amino acids. Looked up from germline, CDR1 is GTSNPN and CDR2 is SVGIG (reference sequence). The CDR3 nucleotides read TGTGCCTGGACCGGACGGACAGGGCGAATACCCTATGACTACACCTTC. This encodes CAWTGRTGRIPYDYTF. The full variable domain, its missing parts supplied by reference TRBV30 and TRBJ1-2, is SQTIHQWPATLVQPVGSPLSLECTVEGTSNPNLYWYRQAAGRGLQLLFYSVGIGQISSEVPQNLSASRPQDRQFILSSKKLLLSDSGFYLCAWTGRTGRIPYDYTFGSGTRLTVV.

The CDR3 DNA reads TGTGCCAGCAGTTTAGCAGGGCATCAGCCCCAGCATTTT. This encodes CASSLAGHQPQHF. The chain couples TRBV27 to TRBJ1-5; weak D call: TRBD1 (5 bases). Germline CDR1 MNHEY, CDR2 SMNVEV (reference sequence). The CDR3 covers 13 residues. Trimming removed 2 bases at V and 5 bases at J, with 7 bases between.

This rearrangement joins TRBV10-2 to TRBJ2-7, with D perhaps matching TRBD1 (6 bases). CDR1 is WSHSY and CDR2 is SAAADI in the germline V gene. Deletions cut 5 bases from V and 10 bases from J, with 18 bases between. This CDR3 has 13 amino acids. CDR3 DNA sequence: TGCGCCAGCAGTCCGGGACAAGGATTGGGACAGTACTTC. It encodes CASSPGQGLGQYF.